This T cell receptor (beta chain) was documented in a study of CD8 T cells in Susac syndrome. Random hexamers primed reverse transcription of roughly 0.5 to 1 ug RNA. TCRdb re-called the immunoSEQ multiplex PCR reads through MiXCR, storing one row per CDR3 protein. The repertoire consists of roughly 89,000 distinct CDR3 sequences, with around 96% occurring once and the leading ten covering roughly 0.62%. The CDR3 is made up of 13 amino acids. Deletions cut 6 bases from V and 3 bases from J, with 12 bases between. The sequence derives from a human donor with Susac syndrome. V usage is TRBV12-3 or TRBV12-4 and J usage is TRBJ2-7; D is possibly TRBD1 (6 bases). The specimen sequenced was CD8+ T cells from PBMCs. The CDR3 loop reads CASRPTGFYEQYF. The CDR3 DNA reads as TGTGCCAGCAGACCCACAGGGTTCTACGAGCAGTACTTC.